This T cell receptor (beta chain) was found in a study of shared clonotypes between healthy human individuals. The wider study: Aged 18 to 49, the donors were a couple of women and a few men.

Each sorted subset replicate got 200 ng genomic DNA, 25,000 to 30,000 genomes. Some clones are missing from TCRdb's copy, which holds only in-frame ones; the method was immunoSEQ multiplex PCR. The repertoire holds just over 2,000,000 clones, with 85% to 95% as singletons. Cells designated naive CD8 were CD45RO-negative and were positively selected for CCR7, with terminally differentiated effector memory CD45RA+ cells excluded. Of note for this clone: Its antigen is undetermined.

V lost 0 bases, J lost 4 bases, and 8 bases stayed unmatched. The CDR3 has 17 residues. CDR1 and CDR2 from the germline V gene are LGHNA and YSLEER. Study-wide points: Naive subsets generally exceeded memory subsets in estimated richness. Relative to clonotypes present in all four donors, those not shared had lower generation probabilities.

The chain has TRBV4-3 and TRBJ2-3; 9 bases line up with TRBD2. Input material: naive CD8+ T cells sorted from blood. The receptor was derived from a man between 18 and 29 years old in good health. This CDR3 reads CASSQDVLAGRADTQYF. The CDR3 bases are TGCGCCAGCAGCCAAGATGTGCTAGCGGGAAGGGCAGATACGCAGTATTTT.